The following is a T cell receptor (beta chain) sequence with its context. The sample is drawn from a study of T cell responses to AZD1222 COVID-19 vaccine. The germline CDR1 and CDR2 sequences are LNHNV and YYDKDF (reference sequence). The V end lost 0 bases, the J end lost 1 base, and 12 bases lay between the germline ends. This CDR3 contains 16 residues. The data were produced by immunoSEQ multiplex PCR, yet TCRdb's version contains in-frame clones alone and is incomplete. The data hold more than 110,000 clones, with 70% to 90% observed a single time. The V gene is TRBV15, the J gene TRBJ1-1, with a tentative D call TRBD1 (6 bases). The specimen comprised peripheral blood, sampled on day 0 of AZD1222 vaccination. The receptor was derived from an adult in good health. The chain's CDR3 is CATSRDRQVSNTEAFF. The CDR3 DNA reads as TGTGCCACCAGCAGAGATCGACAGGTATCGAACACTGAAGCTTTCTTT.